This TCR beta chain was identified in a study of blood T cell repertoires in COVID-19. The repertoire was sequenced with immunoSEQ multiplex PCR; TCRdb's copy has only in-frame clones and lacks some. The table shows a few hundred thousand clones, with approximately 84% occurring only once. Germline loops: CDR1 LNHNV, CDR2 YYDKDF (reference sequence). V was trimmed by 0 bases and J by 3 bases, leaving 10 bases between them. The CDR3 spans 15 residues. The chain couples TRBV15 to TRBJ2-3, with TRBD1 as a possible D gene (5 bases). The sample taken for sequencing was PBMCs or T cells enriched from blood (not recorded which). The source of this sequence is a man in his fifties who had recovered from COVID-19. The CDR3 coding sequence is TGTGCCACCAGCAGAGATCAAGGGGATACAGATACGCAGTATTTT. Its protein is CATSRDQGDTDTQYF.